Listed here are 31 T cell receptor beta chains from one sample, sequenced in a study of spatial heterogeneity in lung cancer. TCRdb analysed the 5' RACE reads with MiXCR anew, one entry per CDR3 protein. Of about 120,000 distinct CDR3 sequences listed, over 9% were seen once; the top ten hold 16%. Time point reported: blood at routine non-recurrence follow-up after resection. Unsorted whole RNA of tumor, nontumor lung or frozen PBMC was sequenced. The sequences come from PBMCs, collected at follow-up. All receptors derive from a male donor with early-stage non-small cell lung cancer.

This clonotype was counted many times. DNA of the CDR3: TGCAGTGCTGCAGGGGGGACAGGGTACAATTCACCCCTCCACTTT. As protein: CSAAGGTGYNSPLHF. The gene calls are TRBV20-1 and TRBJ1-6; 9 nucleotides agree with TRBD1. CDR1 and CDR2 from the germline V gene are DFQATT and SNEGSKA (reference sequence). The ends lost 5 bases at V and 7 bases at J; junction bases unmatched: 9. The CDR3 spans 15 residues.

The sample holds a few counts of this clonotype. This chain uses TRBV5-1 with TRBJ1-6, with TRBD1 matching 9 bases. Germline V gene data show CDR1 as SGHRS and CDR2 as YFSETQ. The V gene end was trimmed by 5 bases and the J gene end by 10 bases; junction bases not matched to a gene: 13. The CDR3 spans 16 residues. The DNA of the CDR3 is TGCGCCAGCAGTTCTGCTCAGGACAGGGGAAGGTCACCCCTCCACTTT. This codes for CASSSAQDRGRSPLHF. Drawing the rest from reference TRBV5-1 and TRBJ1-6, the complete variable domain is KAGVTQTPRYLIKTRGQQVTLSCSPISGHRSVSWYQQTPGQGLQFLFEYFSETQRNKGNFPGRFSGRQFSNSRSEMNVSTLELGDSALYLCASSSAQDRGRSPLHFGNGTRLTVT.

The rearrangement joins TRBV18 to TRBJ1-1; the D gene is possibly TRBD1 (5 bases). The CDR3 has 13 amino acids. The germline V gene has CDR1 KGHSH and CDR2 LQKENI. The V and J ends lost 6 bases and 4 bases respectively, with 12 bases between them. The CDR3 sequence is CASSTTGPTEAFF. CDR3 coding DNA: TGTGCCAGCTCGACTACGGGGCCCACTGAAGCTTTCTTT.

The V gene is TRBV5-1, the J gene TRBJ2-3, with 9 nucleotides matching TRBD1. Trimming cost V 4 bases and J 2 bases; bases outside gene matches: 8. The length of the CDR3 is 16 residues. Germline lookup yields CDR1 SGHRS and CDR2 YFSETQ. The CDR3 region has the DNA TGCGCCAGCAGCCCGGGACAGGGACGTTCCACAGATACGCAGTATTTT. As protein: CASSPGQGRSTDTQYF.

This clonotype occurred a few times. The gene calls are TRBV25-1 and TRBJ2-7, with D perhaps matching TRBD1 (5 bases). CDR3 length: 15 amino acids. Germline V gene data show CDR1 as MGHDK and CDR2 as SYGVNS. The V and J ends lost 3 bases and 2 bases respectively, with 14 bases between them. The DNA of the CDR3 is TGTGCCAGCAGTGAGGAAGGGGAAACGGCCTACGAGCAGTACTTC. Protein sequence: CASSEEGETAYEQYF.

This chain uses TRBV3-1 with TRBJ2-1, with a weak D call TRBD2 (5 bases). Germline values: CDR1 LGHDT, CDR2 YNNKEL (reference sequence). Trimming stripped 1 base from V and 8 bases from J, with 15 bases between. This CDR3 is built from 15 residues. The CDR3 sequence: CASSQGGAGSDEQFF. The CDR3 DNA is TGTGCCAGCAGCCAAGGGGGAGCTGGTTCGGATGAGCAGTTCTTC.

This clonotype was observed a few times. This chain links TRBV3-1 with TRBJ1-5; D unclear. The CDR3 is 13 amino acids. The germline V gene has CDR1 LGHDT and CDR2 YNNKEL (reference sequence). Trimming left V 0 bases short and J 6 bases short, with 6 bases between. The CDR3 region is CASSQDQRQPQHF. The CDR3, as DNA: TGTGCCAGCAGCCAAGACCAACGTCAGCCCCAGCATTTT.

The chain uses TRBV5-1 and TRBJ2-3; TRBD1 might be the D (5 bases). The CDR3 runs 15 residues. The germline gives CDR1 SGHRS, CDR2 YFSETQ. V lost 1 base, J lost 4 bases, and 13 bases lay in between. The CDR3 DNA is TGCGCCAGCAGCTTGCAGGGTATGGCCTCAGATACGCAGTATTTT. It yields the protein CASSLQGMASDTQYF.

This clonotype was seen many times. V usage is TRBV3-1 and J usage is TRBJ1-2, with D perhaps matching TRBD1 (6 bases). Germline V gene sequence: CDR1 LGHDT, CDR2 YNNKEL (reference sequence). CDR3 size: 14 residues. Trimming cost V 7 bases and J 0 bases, with 12 bases left between them. Here the CDR3 reads CASTPGAANYGYTF. The DNA of the CDR3 is TGTGCCAGCACCCCAGGGGCCGCTAACTATGGCTACACCTTC.

This clonotype turned up a few times. The rearrangement uses TRBV20-1 and TRBJ2-1; tentative D call: TRBD2 (5 bases). CDR3 length: 13 amino acids. V lost 2 bases and J lost 7, with 12 bases in between. Germline loops: CDR1 DFQATT, CDR2 SNEGSKA (reference sequence). The CDR3, as DNA: TGCAGTGCTAGACCTCCCCGCGGGAATGAGCAGTTCTTC. Translation gives CSARPPRGNEQFF.

This clonotype appeared many times. This CDR3 is CASSFSRLAGGYEQFF. In nucleotides, the CDR3 is TGTGCCAGCAGCTTCAGCCGACTAGCGGGGGGCTATGAGCAGTTCTTC. The chain has TRBV7-2 and TRBJ2-1, with 13 bases fitting TRBD2. Per germline, CDR1 SGHTA and CDR2 FQGNSA. V shed 3 bases, J shed 8 bases, and the junction held 7 bases outside the gene matches. The length of the CDR3 is 16 residues.

The V and J genes are TRBV20-1 and TRBJ2-7; D is unresolved. This CDR3 region has 14 residues. Trimming removed 2 bases at V and 6 bases at J, with 17 bases between. The germline V gene encodes CDR1 DFQATT and CDR2 SNEGSKA (reference sequence). The CDR3 region has the DNA TGCAGTGCTAGATGGCCCAGCCCACCGGCCGAGCAGTACTTC. Translation gives CSARWPSPPAEQYF.

This clonotype was recorded a few times. The chain couples TRBV7-2 to TRBJ2-3; 9 bases are a match to TRBD1. The germline V gene encodes CDR1 SGHTA and CDR2 FQGNSA. The CDR3 runs 13 residues. CDR3 DNA: TGTGAGTCTCGGACAGGGGGCACAGATACGCAGTATTTT. Translating it yields CESRTGGTDTQYF.

In its sample, this clonotype was seen a few times. The chain links TRBV5-1 to TRBJ1-2, with D maybe TRBD1 (5 bases). The CDR3 is made up of 14 amino acids. Trimming cost V 2 bases and J 6 bases, with 14 bases left between them. Germline-derived CDR1 and CDR2 are SGHRS and YFSETQ. Here the CDR3 reads CASSLQDPLDGYTF. CDR3 sequence (DNA): TGCGCCAGCAGCTTACAGGATCCCTTGGATGGCTACACCTTC.

V is TRBV18 and J is TRBJ1-1, with D hard to call. This CDR3 spans 14 amino acids. Trimming left V 1 base short and J 0 bases short, with 6 bases between. Per the germline V gene, CDR1 is KGHSH and CDR2 is LQKENI. DNA of the CDR3: TGTGCCAGCTCACCACAGACGGTGAACACTGAAGCTTTCTTT. This translates into CASSPQTVNTEAFF.

This chain links TRBV11-2 with TRBJ2-1, with D possibly being TRBD1 or TRBD2 (6 bases each). The CDR3 sequence is 16 residues long. V lost 5 bases, J lost 8 bases, and 22 bases lay in between. Germline lookup yields CDR1 SGHAT and CDR2 FQNNGV. The CDR3 region is CASSKGGRVEFDEQFF. The CDR3 bases are TGTGCCAGCAGCAAGGGGGGCAGGGTTGAATTCGATGAGCAGTTCTTC.

In this sample, this clonotype turned up a few times. The rearrangement links TRBV4-2 to TRBJ2-3; 10 bases align to TRBD2. The CDR3 runs to 18 residues. CDR1 LGHNA and CDR2 YNFKEQ come from the germline V gene. J was trimmed by 2 bases and V by 0 bases; bases with no gene match: 8. The CDR3 sequence: CASSQETLAGVSTDTQYF. The CDR3 DNA is TGTGCCAGCAGCCAAGAAACTCTAGCGGGGGTTTCCACAGATACGCAGTATTTT.

This clonotype occurred once. The rearrangement links TRBV3-1 to TRBJ2-7; possible D gene TRBD1, 6 bases. Germline assignment: CDR1 LGHDT and CDR2 YNNKEL (reference sequence). The length of the CDR3 is 14 residues. V was pared by 6 bases and J by 9 bases, with 21 bases between. The CDR3 loop reads CASSPGTPLLGQYF. Written as DNA, the CDR3 is TGTGCCAGCAGTCCCGGGACACCACTCCTCGGGCAGTACTTC.

The V call is TRBV12-3 or TRBV12-4, the J call TRBJ1-1; TRBD1 aligns across 7 bases. This CDR3 has 15 amino acids. V was pared by 6 bases and J by 6 bases, with 13 bases of the junction left unmatched. The CDR3 loop is CASSPPAWQGAEAFF. The CDR3 DNA reads TGTGCCAGCAGCCCCCCGGCCTGGCAGGGGGCTGAAGCTTTCTTT.

This clonotype was counted a single time. In DNA, the CDR3 is TGTGCCAGCAGTGCAACAGGGTCACAAAACATTCAGTACTTC. Its protein product is CASSATGSQNIQYF. The V gene is TRBV12-3 or TRBV12-4, the J gene TRBJ2-4, with a weak D call TRBD1 (6 bases). CDR3 length: 14 amino acids. V dropped 5 bases and J dropped 5 bases, with 13 bases sitting between them.

J is TRBJ1-2 and V is TRBV7-2; 7 bases are shared with TRBD1. The V and J ends lost 1 base and 5 bases, in that order; junction bases with no gene match: 7. CDR3 length equals 15 residues. Germline V gene data show CDR1 as SGHTA and CDR2 as FQGNSA. For the CDR3, the DNA is TGTGCCAGCAGCTTAGACGGTGGGACAGCTTATGGCTACACCTTC. It encodes CASSLDGGTAYGYTF.

The chain joins TRBV24-1 to TRBJ2-1; D is ambiguous. Per the germline V gene, CDR1 is KGHDR and CDR2 is SFDVKD. V lost 3 bases and J lost 4, with 12 bases in between. This CDR3 region has 15 residues. CDR3 sequence (DNA): TGTGCCACCAGTGATGGTCCCAGCAGGTACAATGAGCAGTTCTTC. This translates into CATSDGPSRYNEQFF.

This clonotype was counted ten times or more. V usage is TRBV29-1 and J usage is TRBJ2-7; weak D call: TRBD1 (6 bases). Germline V lookup: CDR1 SQVTM, CDR2 ANQGSEA. There are 13 residues in the CDR3. Trimming cost V 4 bases and J 6 bases, with 16 bases left between them. This CDR3 is CSVGNYRVSEQYF. The CDR3 DNA follows: TGCAGCGTTGGCAACTACAGGGTCTCCGAGCAGTACTTC.

This clonotype was observed a few times. The genes are TRBV11-2 and TRBJ1-1, with a weak D call TRBD1 (6 bases). CDR1 SGHAT and CDR2 FQNNGV come from the germline V gene. Between the trimmed V and J ends, which lost 5 bases and 4 bases, there was a span of 14 bases. This CDR3 has 14 residues. CDR3 bases: TGTGCCAGCAGCCGAACCGGACAGTCCACTGAAGCTTTCTTT. It codes for CASSRTGQSTEAFF.

There are many counts of this clonotype. The chain links TRBV5-1 to TRBJ2-6; 7 bases align to TRBD1. The CDR3 totals 15 residues. The J segment lost 2 bases and the V segment lost 3 bases, leaving 2 bases of the junction unmatched. Germline CDR1 is SGHRS and CDR2 is YFSETQ. CDR3 protein: CASSYDRAGANVLTF. Here the CDR3 DNA reads TGCGCCAGCAGCTATGACAGGGCTGGGGCCAACGTCCTGACTTTC.

This rearrangement joins TRBV10-3 to TRBJ2-3, with TRBD2 matching 14 bases. CDR3 length equals 14 residues. CDR1 and CDR2 from the germline V gene are ENHRY and SYGVKD. After removal of 10 bases from V and 6 bases from J, the junction contained 6 bases not matched to a gene. The CDR3 DNA reads TGTGCCACCCTTCGGACTAGCGGGGGGGATACGCAGTATTTT. This translates into CATLRTSGGDTQYF.

The chain combines TRBV7-2 with TRBJ1-4; D possibly corresponds to TRBD1 (5 bases). Germline V lookup: CDR1 SGHTA, CDR2 FQGNSA. Trimming stripped 5 bases from V and 2 bases from J, with 12 bases between. The CDR3 totals 15 residues. The CDR3 loop is CASSPVRGTNEKLFF. The CDR3, as DNA: TGTGCCAGCAGCCCGGTGAGGGGTACTAATGAAAAACTGTTTTTT.

The genes are TRBV3-1 and TRBJ1-5; no definite D call. Trimming took off 1 base at V and 4 bases at J, with 5 bases between the two ends. Per the germline V gene, CDR1 is LGHDT and CDR2 is YNNKEL (reference sequence). This CDR3 is built from 13 residues. Here the CDR3 reads CASSQGPNQPQHF. CDR3 bases: TGTGCCAGCAGCCAAGGACCTAATCAGCCCCAGCATTTT.

This clonotype was picked up many times. The chain uses TRBV11-2 and TRBJ2-1, with a possible D match to TRBD2 (5 bases). CDR1 SGHAT and CDR2 FQNNGV come from the germline V gene. The CDR3 spans 12 residues. Trimming took 6 bases from V and 7 from J, leaving 10 bases between them. The DNA for the CDR3 is TGTGCCAGCAGGCTTCCGGGAAATGAGCAGTTCTTC. This gives the protein CASRLPGNEQFF.

Only a few counts were recorded for this clonotype. The rearrangement links TRBV27 to TRBJ1-1, with D possibly being TRBD1 (5 bases). The germline gives CDR1 MNHEY, CDR2 SMNVEV (reference sequence). Trimming took 8 bases from V and 0 from J, leaving 13 bases between them. The CDR3 has 14 amino acids. CDR3 nucleotides: TGTGCCAGCTCCGAGGCAGGGATGAACACTGAAGCTTTCTTT. Translating it yields CASSEAGMNTEAFF.

The rearrangement links TRBV30 to TRBJ2-7; D remains ambiguous. CDR1 is GTSNPN, CDR2 SVGIG, per germline (reference sequence). Trimming removed 2 bases at V and 6 bases at J, with 17 bases between. The CDR3 totals 14 residues. The DNA for the CDR3 is TGTGCCTGGAGTCCTGTCGGTACACGAAGCGAGCAGTACTTC. Translated: CAWSPVGTRSEQYF.